Presented here are 29 T cell receptor beta chains from one specimen sequenced in a study of shared clonotypes between healthy human individuals. TCRdb's table, derived via immunoSEQ multiplex PCR, lists solely in-frame clones and lacks some. The sample has about 2 million clones, roughly 94% seen once. In the naive CD8 group, cells lacked CD45RO and were positively selected for CCR7, so terminally differentiated effector memory CD45RA+ cells were left out. Material for sequencing was naive CD8+ T cells sorted from blood. All receptors derive from a man between 18 and 29 years old in good health.

This sequence joins TRBV5-1 and TRBJ2-7; 13 nucleotides agree with TRBD2. Germline V lookup: CDR1 SGHRS, CDR2 YFSETQ. V was pared by 3 bases and J by 2 bases, with 8 bases of the junction left unmatched. This CDR3 contains 17 residues. This CDR3 is CASSSVPGLAGPYEQYF. In DNA, the CDR3 is TGCGCCAGCAGCTCCGTCCCGGGACTAGCGGGACCCTACGAGCAGTACTTC.

This rearrangement joins TRBV4-3 to TRBJ1-3; maybe TRBD1 (5 bases). Germline CDR1 reads LGHNA; CDR2 reads YSLEER. V was shortened by 1 base and J by 0 bases, with 13 bases between the two germline ends. The CDR3 contains 17 residues. CDR3 amino acids: CASSQGGGAFSGNTIYF. CDR3 DNA: TGCGCCAGCAGCCAAGGAGGAGGGGCCTTCTCTGGAAACACCATATATTTT.

This chain joins TRBV13 and TRBJ1-5; weak D call: TRBD1 (6 bases). The CDR3 length is 15 residues. V lost 0 bases, J lost 4 bases, and 10 bases lay in between. Germline assignment: CDR1 PRHDT and CDR2 FYEKMQ (reference sequence). CDR3 nucleotides: TGTGCCAGCAGCTTAGGGGGGGCGATTAATCAGCCCCAGCATTTT. It specifies CASSLGGAINQPQHF.

The gene calls are TRBV30 and TRBJ1-2; weak D call: TRBD1 (6 bases). Germline CDR1 GTSNPN, CDR2 SVGIG (reference sequence). The CDR3 spans 11 residues. The CDR3 is CAIWGASGYTF. CDR3 DNA: TGTGCAATCTGGGGGGCGAGTGGCTACACCTTC.

The rearrangement uses TRBV5-1 and TRBJ1-2; D uncertain. The V gene lost 4 bases and the J gene lost 4 bases, with 20 bases spanning the gap. From germline, CDR1 is SGHRS and CDR2 YFSETQ. The CDR3 is made up of 16 amino acids. In DNA, the CDR3 is TGCGCCAGCAGCCCCGCCGGTTGGGTGGACGTCTATGGCTACACCTTC. Translation gives CASSPAGWVDVYGYTF.

The J gene is TRBJ2-3, the V gene TRBV5-4; 9 nucleotides match TRBD1. The length of the CDR3 is 14 residues. The ends lost 2 bases at V and 5 bases at J; junction bases unmatched: 3. Germline assignment: CDR1 SGHNT and CDR2 YYREEE (reference sequence). This CDR3 is CASSFTGGIDTQYF. The CDR3 DNA follows: TGTGCCAGCAGCTTTACAGGGGGCATAGATACGCAGTATTTT.

This clone was recorded once. The rearrangement joins TRBV6-5 to TRBJ2-7; tentative D call: TRBD2 (6 bases). Trimming took 2 bases from V and 0 from J, leaving 8 bases between them. This CDR3 comprises 14 residues. Germline lookup yields CDR1 MNHEY and CDR2 SVGAGI. CDR3 loop: CASSYEEGSYEQYF. The CDR3 DNA follows: TGTGCCAGCAGTTACGAGGAGGGCTCCTACGAGCAGTACTTC.

The rearrangement uses TRBV6-6 and TRBJ1-1; 9 positions agree with TRBD1. This CDR3 has 14 residues. The trim removed 7 bases at V and 5 bases at J, leaving 8 bases unmatched. Germline CDR1 and CDR2: MNHNY and SVGAGI (reference sequence). The DNA of the CDR3 is TGTGCCAGCAAAATACAGGGGGCGCGGACTGAAGCTTTCTTT. Protein product: CASKIQGARTEAFF.

This chain joins TRBV6-1 and TRBJ2-4; 7 nucleotides line up with TRBD1. The CDR3 extends over 15 amino acids. V was pared by 7 bases and J by 8 bases, with 14 bases of the junction left unmatched. The germline V gene has CDR1 MNHNS and CDR2 SASEGT. The CDR3 protein is CASIPDEGASDIQYF. The CDR3 DNA sequence: TGTGCCAGCATCCCCGATGAGGGGGCCTCAGACATTCAGTACTTC.

The chain couples TRBV30 to TRBJ2-7, with D perhaps assigned TRBD1 or TRBD2 (5 bases each). The germline CDR1 and CDR2 sequences are GTSNPN and SVGIG (reference sequence). CDR3 size: 13 residues. V lost 0 bases to trimming and J lost 5 bases, with 11 bases between them. The CDR3 nucleotides read TGTGCCTGGAGTGTAGGGACGATCGACGAGCAGTACTTC. Protein: CAWSVGTIDEQYF.

CDR3 sequence (DNA): TGTGCCAGCAGCTTACAGAGTAGGTACGAGCAGTACTTC. Protein sequence: CASSLQSRYEQYF. This chain links TRBV7-6 with TRBJ2-7; D remains ambiguous. The CDR3 is 13 residues long. V was cut by 2 bases and J by 4 bases, with 9 bases left in between. Germline values: CDR1 SGHVS, CDR2 FNYEAQ. The full variable domain, its missing parts supplied by reference TRBV7-6 and TRBJ2-7, is GAGVSQSPRYKVTKRGQDVALRCDPISGHVSLYWYRQALGQGPEFLTYFNYEAQQDKSGLPNDRFSAERPEGSISTLTIQRTEQRDSAMYRCASSLQSRYEQYFGPGTRLTVT.

As for this clone: This CDR3 is also generated by other DNA sequences in the sample. The chain uses TRBV13 and TRBJ1-1; unclear D gene. The V and J ends lost 5 bases and 1 base respectively, with 5 bases between them. The CDR3 consists of 12 residues. Germline lookup yields CDR1 PRHDT and CDR2 FYEKMQ (reference sequence). CDR3 DNA: TGTGCCAGCAGCGATGCGAACACTGAAGCTTTCTTT. It yields the protein CASSDANTEAFF.

This clone occurred once. This sequence joins TRBV4-3 and TRBJ2-7; D remains ambiguous. Trimming cost V 3 bases and J 1 base, with 7 bases left between them. CDR1 and CDR2 (germline): LGHNA, YSLEER. This CDR3 region has 13 residues. This CDR3 is CASSQELSYEQYF. CDR3 DNA sequence: TGCGCCAGCAGCCAGGAACTTTCCTACGAGCAGTACTTC.

The chain couples TRBV5-4 to TRBJ2-3, with 14 nucleotides matching TRBD2. V lost 0 bases to trimming and J lost 3 bases; unmatched junction nucleotides: 9. The CDR3 has 19 residues. Germline V gene lookup returns CDR1 SGHNT and CDR2 YYREEE (reference sequence). In DNA form, the CDR3 reads TGTGCCAGCAGCTTGGACCTGGGACTAGCGGGAGTCGAGACAGATACGCAGTATTTT. Its protein product is CASSLDLGLAGVETDTQYF.

The CDR3 loop reads CASRHTSNLEGNEQFF. CDR3 DNA: TGTGCCAGCAGACATACTAGCAATTTGGAGGGTAATGAGCAGTTCTTC. The V call is TRBV11-2, the J call TRBJ2-1, with D possibly being TRBD2 (6 bases). Deletions cut 6 bases from V and 7 bases from J, with 22 bases between. Per the germline V gene, CDR1 is SGHAT and CDR2 is FQNNGV. The CDR3 is 16 amino acids. The full variable domain, completed using reference TRBV11-2 and TRBJ2-1, is EAGVAQSPRYKIIEKRQSVAFWCNPISGHATLYWYQQILGQGPKLLIQFQNNGVVDDSQLPKDRFSAERLKGVDSTLKIQPAKLEDSAVYLCASRHTSNLEGNEQFFGPGTRLTVL.

The chain combines TRBV5-6 with TRBJ1-6; D possibly corresponds to TRBD1 (6 bases). The V end was cut by 2 bases, the J end by 8 bases, with 20 bases between. CDR3 length: 17 residues. Looked up from germline, CDR1 is SGHDT and CDR2 is YYEEEE. CDR3 in DNA: TGTGCCAGCAGCTTCTTTGGGGGGCCCCTGTCCTATTCACCCCTCCACTTT. This translates into CASSFFGGPLSYSPLHF.

The chain uses TRBV11-2 and TRBJ1-2; D remains ambiguous. The germline V gene has CDR1 SGHAT and CDR2 FQNNGV. V lost 2 bases and J 5 bases, leaving 15 bases between the germline ends. The CDR3 totals 15 residues. The CDR3 bases are TGTGCCAGCAGCTTACGCGGGCCACCCACTTATGGCTACACCTTC. As protein: CASSLRGPPTYGYTF.

This rearrangement joins TRBV9 to TRBJ1-3; possible D gene TRBD1, 6 bases. From germline, CDR1 is SGDLS and CDR2 YYNGEE. The CDR3 extends over 19 amino acids. V was trimmed by 0 bases and J by 2 bases, leaving 21 bases between them. CDR3 region: CASSVGWGNRADAGNTIYF. The CDR3 DNA follows: TGTGCCAGCAGCGTAGGATGGGGAAACAGGGCGGACGCTGGAAACACCATATATTTT.

As concerns this clone: Other DNA sequences within the sample encode an identical CDR3. The chain uses TRBV27 and TRBJ2-3; TRBD1 or TRBD2 may be the D gene (5 bases each). This CDR3 has 15 amino acids. Deletions cut 0 bases from V and 1 base from J, with 8 bases between. Germline V gene data show CDR1 as MNHEY and CDR2 as SMNVEV (reference sequence). The CDR3 region has the DNA TGTGCCAGCAGTTTATCGCTGGGGGGCACAGATACGCAGTATTTT. Amino acids: CASSLSLGGTDTQYF.

This chain connects TRBV11-2 to TRBJ2-5; no reliable D call. Germline V gives CDR1 SGHAT, CDR2 FQNNGV. V lost 5 bases and J lost 0, with 10 bases in between. The CDR3 has 14 residues. The CDR3 DNA reads TGTGCCAGCAGCCATGAAGGGTACCAAGAGACCCAGTACTTC. As protein: CASSHEGYQETQYF.

This chain connects TRBV30 to TRBJ2-5; TRBD1 matches 9 bases. The CDR3 contains 15 residues. The V and J ends lost 0 bases and 2 bases, in that order; junction bases with no gene match: 4. From germline, CDR1 is GTSNPN and CDR2 SVGIG (reference sequence). DNA of the CDR3: TGTGCCTGGAGTGTTACAGGGGGCCTACAAGAGACCCAGTACTTC. It specifies CAWSVTGGLQETQYF. The full variable domain, completed using reference TRBV30 and TRBJ2-5, is SQTIHQWPATLVQPVGSPLSLECTVEGTSNPNLYWYRQAAGRGLQLLFYSVGIGQISSEVPQNLSASRPQDRQFILSSKKLLLSDSGFYLCAWSVTGGLQETQYFGPGTRLLVL.

The chain joins TRBV6-1 to TRBJ2-1, with D hard to call. Germline V lookup: CDR1 MNHNS, CDR2 SASEGT. Deletions cut 0 bases from V and 8 bases from J, with 8 bases between. The CDR3 spans 13 residues. This chain's CDR3 is CASSEAFVDEQFF. The CDR3 region has the DNA TGTGCCAGCAGTGAAGCGTTCGTAGATGAGCAGTTCTTC.

Here the CDR3 reads CASSEFDGEAFF. CDR3 bases: TGTGCCAGCAGTGAATTTGACGGTGAAGCTTTCTTT. The chain is built from TRBV25-1 and TRBJ1-1, with no clear D. Germline CDR1 and CDR2: MGHDK and SYGVNS. This CDR3 has 12 amino acids. V was clipped by 1 base and J by 7 bases, with 7 bases between them.

The V and J genes are TRBV7-8 and TRBJ2-1; D is perhaps TRBD2 (6 bases). Deletions cut 5 bases from V and 0 bases from J, with 14 bases between. The CDR3 has 16 amino acids. Germline CDR1 is SGHVS and CDR2 is FQNEAQ. The DNA of the CDR3 is TGTGCCAGCAGCATTATAGCGGTTAGCTCCTACAATGAGCAGTTCTTC. Translating it yields CASSIIAVSSYNEQFF.

The chain carries TRBV7-8 and TRBJ1-1; TRBD1 matches 12 bases. The CDR3 sequence is 15 residues long. Trimming cost V 7 bases and J 4 bases; bases outside gene matches: 7. Germline-derived CDR1 and CDR2 are SGHVS and FQNEAQ. DNA for the CDR3: TGTGCCAGCATCCGGGACAGGGGGCTCGGCACTGAAGCTTTCTTT. Translation: CASIRDRGLGTEAFF.

The CDR3 DNA reads as TGTGCCAGCAGCCACAACATCCTAGCAGGCTACGAGCAGTACTTC. Residues: CASSHNILAGYEQYF. This sequence joins TRBV4-2 and TRBJ2-7, with D perhaps TRBD2 (5 bases). CDR1 LGHNA and CDR2 YNFKEQ come from the germline V gene. The CDR3 covers 15 residues. V was pared by 3 bases and J by 3 bases, with 15 bases between.

The V and J genes are TRBV9 and TRBJ2-3; 11 bases align to TRBD2. CDR1 and CDR2 (germline): SGDLS, YYNGEE. The CDR3 has 16 amino acids. V lost 4 bases, J lost 1 base, and 5 bases stayed unmatched. The CDR3 nucleotides are TGTGCCAGCAGCCCGGAGGGACTAGCGGGCACAGATACGCAGTATTTT. This translates into CASSPEGLAGTDTQYF.

V is TRBV27 and J is TRBJ2-1, with 8 bases lining up with TRBD1. CDR3 length: 15 residues. V lost 5 bases to trimming and J lost 3 bases; unmatched junction nucleotides: 6. The germline CDR1 and CDR2 sequences are MNHEY and SMNVEV (reference sequence). This chain's CDR3 is CASSATGGLYNEQFF. CDR3 DNA: TGTGCCAGCAGTGCCACAGGGGGGCTCTACAATGAGCAGTTCTTC.

V gene TRBV6-1 combines with J gene TRBJ2-5, with 10 bases aligning to TRBD1. The CDR3 runs 17 residues. Germline loops: CDR1 MNHNS, CDR2 SASEGT. Trimming cost V 3 bases and J 5 bases; bases outside gene matches: 12. The CDR3 DNA is TGTGCCAGCAGTGACCCCCACCGGGACAGGGGCAGGGAGACCCAGTACTTC. It codes for CASSDPHRDRGRETQYF.